This TCR beta chain comes out of a study of blood T cells in healthy people across ages. Notes on this clonotype: Its antigen is as yet unknown.

Whole-study findings and limits: It was held that diversity estimates obtained from one million T cells represented underestimates.

The authors extracted at least 5 micrograms of total RNA per sample. The use of a sample-barcoded 5' primer and a J-beta primer mix characterized a second PCR of about 7 to 12 cycles. One entry per CDR3 protein results from TCRdb running MiXCR on the 5' RACE reads. The sample lists fewer than 900,000 distinct CDR3 sequences; roughly 47% were seen once. CDR1 KGHSH and CDR2 LQKENI come from the germline V gene. Germline trimming cut 0 bases from V and 3 bases from J; bases unmatched to any gene: 4. CDR3 size: 17 residues. The material sequenced was blood. The clonotype originates from a woman aged 60-75 years in good health. The chain has TRBV18 and TRBJ2-6, with 8 bases fitting TRBD2. CDR3 coding DNA: TGTGCCAGCTCACCACCGGTGACTAGCGATGGGGCCAACGTCCTGACTTTC. Translation gives CASSPPVTSDGANVLTF.